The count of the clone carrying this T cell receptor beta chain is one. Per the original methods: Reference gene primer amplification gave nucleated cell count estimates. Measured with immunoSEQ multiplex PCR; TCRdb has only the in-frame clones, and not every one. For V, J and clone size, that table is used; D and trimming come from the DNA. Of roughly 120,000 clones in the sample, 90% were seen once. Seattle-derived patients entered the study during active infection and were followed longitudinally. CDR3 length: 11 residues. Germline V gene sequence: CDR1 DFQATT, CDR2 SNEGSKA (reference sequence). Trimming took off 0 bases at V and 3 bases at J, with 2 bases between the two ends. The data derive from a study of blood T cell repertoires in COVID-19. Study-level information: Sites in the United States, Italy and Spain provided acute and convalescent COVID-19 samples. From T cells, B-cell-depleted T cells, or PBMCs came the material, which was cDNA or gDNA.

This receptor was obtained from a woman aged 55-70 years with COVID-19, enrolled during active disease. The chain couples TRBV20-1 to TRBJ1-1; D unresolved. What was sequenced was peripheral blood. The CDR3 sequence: CSARDYTEAFF. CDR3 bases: TGCAGTGCTAGAGACTACACTGAAGCTTTCTTT.